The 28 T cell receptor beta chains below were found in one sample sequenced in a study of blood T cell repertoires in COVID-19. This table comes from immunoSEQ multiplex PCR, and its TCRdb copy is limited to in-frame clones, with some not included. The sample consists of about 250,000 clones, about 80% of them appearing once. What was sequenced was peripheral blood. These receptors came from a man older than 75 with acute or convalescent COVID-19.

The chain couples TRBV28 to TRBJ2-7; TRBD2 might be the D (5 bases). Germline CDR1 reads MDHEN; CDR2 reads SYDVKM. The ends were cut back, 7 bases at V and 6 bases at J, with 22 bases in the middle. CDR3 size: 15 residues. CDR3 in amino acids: CASKTDSGLASEQYF. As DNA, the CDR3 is TGTGCCAGCAAAACGGACTCAGGATTGGCATCCGAGCAGTACTTC.

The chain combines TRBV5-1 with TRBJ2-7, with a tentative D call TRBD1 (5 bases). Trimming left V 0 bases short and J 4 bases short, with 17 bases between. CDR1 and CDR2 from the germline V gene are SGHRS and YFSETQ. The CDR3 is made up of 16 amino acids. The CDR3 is CASSLGDGAGSYEQYF. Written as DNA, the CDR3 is TGCGCCAGCAGCTTGGGGGATGGGGCAGGGTCATACGAGCAGTACTTC.

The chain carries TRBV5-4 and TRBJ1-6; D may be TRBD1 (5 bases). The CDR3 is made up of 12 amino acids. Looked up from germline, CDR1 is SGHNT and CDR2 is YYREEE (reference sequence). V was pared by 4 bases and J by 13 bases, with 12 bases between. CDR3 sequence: CASSPDRGPLHF. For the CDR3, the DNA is TGTGCCAGCAGCCCCGACCGGGGGCCCCTCCACTTT.

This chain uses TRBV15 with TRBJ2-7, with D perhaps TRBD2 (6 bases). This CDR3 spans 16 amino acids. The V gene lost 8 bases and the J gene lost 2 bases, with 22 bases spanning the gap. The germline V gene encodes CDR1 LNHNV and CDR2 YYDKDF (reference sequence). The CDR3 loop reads CATARGFPGLTYEQYF. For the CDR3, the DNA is TGTGCCACCGCCAGAGGTTTTCCGGGACTCACCTACGAGCAGTACTTC.

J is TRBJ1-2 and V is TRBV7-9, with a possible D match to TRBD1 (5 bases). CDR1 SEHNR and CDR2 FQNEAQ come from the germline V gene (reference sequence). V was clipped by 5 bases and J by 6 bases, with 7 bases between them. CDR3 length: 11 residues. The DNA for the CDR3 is TGTGCCAGCAGCACCAGGGATGGCTACACCTTC. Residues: CASSTRDGYTF.

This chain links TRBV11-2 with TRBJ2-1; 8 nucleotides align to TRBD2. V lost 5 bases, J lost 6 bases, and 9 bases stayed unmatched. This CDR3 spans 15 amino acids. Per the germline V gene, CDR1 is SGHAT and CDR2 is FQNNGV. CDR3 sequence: CASSLTGGPGNEQFF. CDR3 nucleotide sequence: TGTGCCAGCAGCCTCACGGGGGGGCCAGGCAATGAGCAGTTCTTC.

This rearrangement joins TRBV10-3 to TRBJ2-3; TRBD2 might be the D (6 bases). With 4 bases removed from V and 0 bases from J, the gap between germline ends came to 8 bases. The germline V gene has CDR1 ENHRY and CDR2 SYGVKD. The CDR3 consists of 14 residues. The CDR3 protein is CAISGTTSTDTQYF. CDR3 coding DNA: TGTGCCATCAGTGGGACTACTAGCACAGATACGCAGTATTTT.

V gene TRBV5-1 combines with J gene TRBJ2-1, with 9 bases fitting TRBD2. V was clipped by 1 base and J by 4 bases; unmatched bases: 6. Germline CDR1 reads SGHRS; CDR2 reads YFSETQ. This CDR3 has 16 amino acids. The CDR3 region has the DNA TGCGCCAGCAGCTTGAAACTAGCGGGCATGTACAATGAGCAGTTCTTC. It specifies CASSLKLAGMYNEQFF.

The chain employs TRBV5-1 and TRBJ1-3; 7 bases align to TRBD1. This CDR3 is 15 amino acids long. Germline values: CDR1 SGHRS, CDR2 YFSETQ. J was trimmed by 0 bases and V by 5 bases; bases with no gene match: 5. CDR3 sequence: CASRQGTSSGNTIYF. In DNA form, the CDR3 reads TGCGCCAGCAGACAGGGGACTAGCTCTGGAAACACCATATATTTT.

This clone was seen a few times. The CDR3 loop is CASSPFRGPSSYEQYF. CDR3 in DNA: TGTGCCAGCAGCCCCTTCAGGGGGCCAAGCTCCTACGAGCAGTACTTC. The genes are TRBV3-1 (or the pseudogene TRBV3-2) and TRBJ2-7; 8 bases agree with TRBD1. Germline V gene data show CDR1 as LGHDT and CDR2 as YNNKEL (reference sequence). The CDR3 is 16 amino acids. V shed 4 bases and J 0 bases; nucleotides not matched to a gene: 8.

The CDR3 region is CASGTSDRGPSSDTQYF. DNA for the CDR3: TGTGCTAGTGGTACCTCGGACAGGGGGCCTTCCTCAGATACGCAGTATTTT. This sequence joins TRBV12-5 and TRBJ2-3, with TRBD1 matching 11 bases. Trimming at V came to 5 bases and at J to 4 bases, leaving 11 bases not matched to a gene. Germline CDR1 reads LGHNT; CDR2 reads FRNRAP. The CDR3 has 17 residues.

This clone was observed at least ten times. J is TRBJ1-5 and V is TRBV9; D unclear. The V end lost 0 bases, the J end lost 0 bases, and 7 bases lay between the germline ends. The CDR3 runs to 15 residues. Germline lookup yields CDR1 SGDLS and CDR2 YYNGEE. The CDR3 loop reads CASSVGGNSNQPQHF. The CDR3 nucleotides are TGTGCCAGCAGCGTAGGCGGAAATAGCAATCAGCCCCAGCATTTT.

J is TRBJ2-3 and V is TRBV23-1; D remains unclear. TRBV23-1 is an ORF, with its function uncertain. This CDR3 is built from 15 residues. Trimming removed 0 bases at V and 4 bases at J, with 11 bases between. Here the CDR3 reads CASSQSNPTSDTQYF. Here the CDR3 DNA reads TGCGCCAGCAGTCAATCGAACCCTACGTCAGATACGCAGTATTTT.

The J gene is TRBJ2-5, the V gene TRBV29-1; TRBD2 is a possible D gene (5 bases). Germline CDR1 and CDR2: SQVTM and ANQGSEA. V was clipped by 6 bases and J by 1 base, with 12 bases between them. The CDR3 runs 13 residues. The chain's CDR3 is CSVKTGSQETQYF. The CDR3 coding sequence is TGCAGCGTCAAAACGGGGAGCCAAGAGACCCAGTACTTC.

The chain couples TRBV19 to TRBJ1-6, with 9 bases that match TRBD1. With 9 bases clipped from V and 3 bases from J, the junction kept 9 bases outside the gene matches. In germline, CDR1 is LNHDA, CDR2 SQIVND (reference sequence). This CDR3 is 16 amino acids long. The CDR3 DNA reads TGTGCCAGCTTGGACAGGGGTAGCCTCTATAATTCACCCCTCCACTTT. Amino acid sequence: CASLDRGSLYNSPLHF.

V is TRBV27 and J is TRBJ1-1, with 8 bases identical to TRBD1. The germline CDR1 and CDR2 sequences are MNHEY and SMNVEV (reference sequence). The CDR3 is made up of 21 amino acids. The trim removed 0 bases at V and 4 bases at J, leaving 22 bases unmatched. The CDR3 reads CASSLSYTAGGAKALSTEAFF. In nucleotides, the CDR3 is TGTGCCAGCAGTTTATCCTACACCGCAGGGGGCGCGAAAGCCCTGAGCACTGAAGCTTTCTTT.

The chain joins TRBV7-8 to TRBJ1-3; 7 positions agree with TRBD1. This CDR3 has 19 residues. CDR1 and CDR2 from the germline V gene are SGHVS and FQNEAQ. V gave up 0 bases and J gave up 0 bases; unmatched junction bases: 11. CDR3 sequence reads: CASSLASVTGEFSGNTIYF. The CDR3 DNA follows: TGTGCCAGCAGCTTAGCGAGTGTCACAGGGGAATTCTCTGGAAACACCATATATTTT. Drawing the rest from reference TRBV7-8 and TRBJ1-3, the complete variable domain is GAGVSQSPRYKVAKRGQDVALRCDPISGHVSLFWYQQALGQGPEFLTYFQNEAQLDKSGLPSDRFFAERPEGSVSTLKIQRTQQEDSAVYLCASSLASVTGEFSGNTIYFGEGSWLTVV.

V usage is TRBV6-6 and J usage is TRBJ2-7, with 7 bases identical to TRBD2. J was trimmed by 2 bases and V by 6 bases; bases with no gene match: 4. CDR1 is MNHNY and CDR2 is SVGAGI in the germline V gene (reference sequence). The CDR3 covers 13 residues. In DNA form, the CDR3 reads TGTGCCAGCAGCCGGGGGGTTACCTACGAGCAGTACTTC. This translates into CASSRGVTYEQYF.

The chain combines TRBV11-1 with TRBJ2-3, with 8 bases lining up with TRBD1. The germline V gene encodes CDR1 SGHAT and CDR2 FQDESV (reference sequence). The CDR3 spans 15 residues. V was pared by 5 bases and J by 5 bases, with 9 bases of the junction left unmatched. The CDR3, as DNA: TGTGCCAGCAGCCCGAGGACAGGGTTAGAAGATACGCAGTATTTT. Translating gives CASSPRTGLEDTQYF.

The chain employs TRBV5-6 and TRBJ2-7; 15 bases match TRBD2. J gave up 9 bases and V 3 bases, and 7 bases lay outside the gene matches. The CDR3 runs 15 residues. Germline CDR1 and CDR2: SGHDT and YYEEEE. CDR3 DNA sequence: TGTGCCAGCAGCTCCGGGACTAGCGGGAGGTTGGGGCAGTACTTC. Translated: CASSSGTSGRLGQYF.

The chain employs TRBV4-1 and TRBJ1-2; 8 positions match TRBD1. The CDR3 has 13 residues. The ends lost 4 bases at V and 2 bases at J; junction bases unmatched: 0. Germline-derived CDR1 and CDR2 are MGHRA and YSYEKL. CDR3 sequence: CASSPGGNYGYTF. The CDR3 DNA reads TGCGCCAGCAGCCCAGGGGGCAACTATGGCTACACCTTC.

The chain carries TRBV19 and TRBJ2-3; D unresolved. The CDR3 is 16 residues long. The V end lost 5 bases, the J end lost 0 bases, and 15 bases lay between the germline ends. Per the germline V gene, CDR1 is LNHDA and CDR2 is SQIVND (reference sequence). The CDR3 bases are TGTGCCAGTAGTCCTGCGACTCCGCTCAGCACAGATACGCAGTATTTT. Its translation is CASSPATPLSTDTQYF. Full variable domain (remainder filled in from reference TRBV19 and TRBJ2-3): DGGITQSPKYLFRKEGQNVTLSCEQNLNHDAMYWYRQDPGQGLRLIYYSQIVNDFQKGDIAEGYSVSREKKESFPLTVTSAQKNPTAFYLCASSPATPLSTDTQYFGPGTRLTVL.

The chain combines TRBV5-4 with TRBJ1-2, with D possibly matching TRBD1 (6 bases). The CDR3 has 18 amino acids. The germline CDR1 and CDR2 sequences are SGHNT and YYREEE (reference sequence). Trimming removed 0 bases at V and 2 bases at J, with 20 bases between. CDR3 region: CASSLEFGKAGDNYGYTF. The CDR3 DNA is TGTGCCAGCAGCTTGGAGTTCGGGAAGGCAGGGGACAACTATGGCTACACCTTC.

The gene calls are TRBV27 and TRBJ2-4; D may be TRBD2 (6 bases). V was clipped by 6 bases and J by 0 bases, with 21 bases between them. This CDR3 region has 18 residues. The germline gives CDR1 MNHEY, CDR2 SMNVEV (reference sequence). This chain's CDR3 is CASSPLRPGLLAKNIQYF. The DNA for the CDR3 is TGTGCCAGCAGCCCTTTGCGTCCGGGACTGTTAGCCAAAAACATTCAGTACTTC.

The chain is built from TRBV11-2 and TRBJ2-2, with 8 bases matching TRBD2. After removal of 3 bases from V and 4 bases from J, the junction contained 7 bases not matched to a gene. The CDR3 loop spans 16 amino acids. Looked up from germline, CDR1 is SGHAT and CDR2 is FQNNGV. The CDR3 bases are TGTGCCAGCAGCTTCCCCGGGGGGGGAGGCACCGGGGAGCTGTTTTTT. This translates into CASSFPGGGGTGELFF.

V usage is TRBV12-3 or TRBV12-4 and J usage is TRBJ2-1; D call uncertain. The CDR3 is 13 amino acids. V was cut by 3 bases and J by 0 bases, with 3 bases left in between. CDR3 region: CASSFSSYNEQFF. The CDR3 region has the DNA TGTGCCAGCAGTTTCAGCTCCTACAATGAGCAGTTCTTC.

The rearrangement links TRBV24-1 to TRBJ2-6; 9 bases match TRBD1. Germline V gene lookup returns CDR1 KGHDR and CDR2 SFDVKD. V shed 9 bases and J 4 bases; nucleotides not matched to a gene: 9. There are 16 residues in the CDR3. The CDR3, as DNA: TGTGCCACCCACCCCGGGACAGGGCCCGGGGCCAACGTCCTGACTTTC. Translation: CATHPGTGPGANVLTF.

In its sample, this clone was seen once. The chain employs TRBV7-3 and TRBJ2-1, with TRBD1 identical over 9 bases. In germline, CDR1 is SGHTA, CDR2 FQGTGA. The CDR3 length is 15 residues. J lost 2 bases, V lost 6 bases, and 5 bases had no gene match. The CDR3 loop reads CASSPDRGTYNEQFF. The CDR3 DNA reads TGTGCCAGCAGTCCAGACAGGGGGACCTACAATGAGCAGTTCTTC.